A selection of T cell receptor beta chains follows, all from one sample in a study of cytomegalovirus exposure and HLA in healthy donors. Sequenced by immunoSEQ multiplex PCR; TCRdb stores in-frame clones only, minus some. The sample has roughly 160,000 clones; more than 70% are singletons. Sequenced sample: PBMCs. The receptors shown here come from a woman aged 40-49 years in good health and CMV-seropositive. Both conserved end residues are part of each CDR3. D genes are given only for firm matches. The size of a clone is reported for some rows only, either as once, few or many, or as a class for expanded clones.

-	TRBV7-8	-	TRBJ2-1	TGTGCCAGCAGCCAGACTCGGTCGGGTGAGCAGTTCTTC	CASSQTRSGEQFF
-	TRBV6-5	-	TRBJ2-7	TGTGCCAGCAGCCAGCGGGCCGGCTACGAGCAGTACTTC	CASSQRAGYEQYF
-	TRBV5-1	TRBD2	TRBJ2-1	TGCGCCAGCAGCTTACCCGGACTAGCGGGTGGAAATGAGCAGTTCTTC	CASSLPGLAGGNEQFF
-	TRBV11-2	-	TRBJ1-1	TGTGCCAGCAGCCCTAGCGACACTGAAGCTTTCTTT	CASSPSDTEAFF
-	TRBV20-1	TRBD1	TRBJ1-1	TGCAGTGCCCACAGGGGTACTGAAGCTTTCTTT	CSAHRGTEAFF
-	TRBV28	-	TRBJ1-1	TGTGCCAGCAGGGGGTCTGGGGGGATTGACACTGAAGCTTTCTTT	CASRGSGGIDTEAFF
once	TRBV18	-	TRBJ1-1	TGTGCCAGCTCACCACGGTCCAGGTTCTACACTGAAGCTTTCTTT	CASSPRSRFYTEAFF
-	TRBV2	-	TRBJ2-3	TGTGCCAGCAGTGACCCGAGGCGCGGGTCGAGTACGAGCACAGATACGCAGTATTTT	CASSDPRRGSSTSTDTQYF
-	TRBV7-3	-	TRBJ1-1	TGTGCCAGCAGCTTAACGGGGACACAAGGGACTGAAGCTTTCTTT	CASSLTGTQGTEAFF
few	TRBV29-1	-	TRBJ2-1	TGCAGCGTTGGCGTCAATGAGCAGTTCTTC	CSVGVNEQFF